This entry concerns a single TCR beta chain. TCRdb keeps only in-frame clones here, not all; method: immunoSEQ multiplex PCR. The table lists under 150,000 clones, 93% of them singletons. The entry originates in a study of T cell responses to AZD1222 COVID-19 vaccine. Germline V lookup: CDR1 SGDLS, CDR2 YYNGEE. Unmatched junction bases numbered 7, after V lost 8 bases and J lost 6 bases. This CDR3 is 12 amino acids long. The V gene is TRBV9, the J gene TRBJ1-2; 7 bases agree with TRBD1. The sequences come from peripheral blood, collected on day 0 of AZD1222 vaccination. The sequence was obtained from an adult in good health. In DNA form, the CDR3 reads TGTGCCAGTTTTCAGGGGGATAATGGCTACACCTTC. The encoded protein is CASFQGDNGYTF.